This entry describes one TCR beta chain. What it binds is not known. The data were taken from a study of neoadjuvant anti-PD-1 for oral cavity cancer. General study results and limits: Pretreatment Treg/Th17 ratio correlated inversely with post-treatment tumor clonality. Only a few patients per response group were TCR-analyzed; validation needed.

Germline V gene lookup returns CDR1 LNHDA and CDR2 SQIVND (reference sequence). With 1 base removed from V and 3 bases from J, the gap between germline ends came to 11 bases. The CDR3 has 15 amino acids. Generated by immunoSEQ multiplex PCR, the TCRdb table keeps only in-frame clones and is missing some. The sample has about 20,000 clones, roughly 70% seen once. Patients had newly diagnosed, untreated stage II-IVA oral cavity squamous cell carcinoma. Blood cells were analyzed directly, without culture or expansion. The chain recombines TRBV19 with TRBJ2-3; D uncertain. Material: PBMCs, obtained before nivolumab (anti-PD-1) treatment. The TCR comes from a person between 35 and 79 years old with oral cavity squamous cell carcinoma. DNA of the CDR3: TGTGCCAGTAGTATAGGTGAGACGTCGACAGATACGCAGTATTTT. Translating it yields CASSIGETSTDTQYF. The full variable domain, its missing parts supplied by reference TRBV19 and TRBJ2-3, is DGGITQSPKYLFRKEGQNVTLSCEQNLNHDAMYWYRQDPGQGLRLIYYSQIVNDFQKGDIAEGYSVSREKKESFPLTVTSAQKNPTAFYLCASSIGETSTDTQYFGPGTRLTVL.